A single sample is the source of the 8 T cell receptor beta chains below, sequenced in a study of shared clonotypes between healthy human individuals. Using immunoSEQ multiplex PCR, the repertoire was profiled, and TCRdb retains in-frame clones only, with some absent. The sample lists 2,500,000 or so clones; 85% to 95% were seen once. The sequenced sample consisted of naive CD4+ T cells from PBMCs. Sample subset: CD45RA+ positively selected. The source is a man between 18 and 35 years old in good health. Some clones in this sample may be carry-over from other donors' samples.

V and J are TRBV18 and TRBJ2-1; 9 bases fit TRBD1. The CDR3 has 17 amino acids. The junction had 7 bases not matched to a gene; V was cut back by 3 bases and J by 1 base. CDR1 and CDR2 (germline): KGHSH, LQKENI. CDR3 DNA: TGTGCCAGCTCACCCTTTACCGGGACAGGGTCCTACAATGAGCAGTTCTTC. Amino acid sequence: CASSPFTGTGSYNEQFF.

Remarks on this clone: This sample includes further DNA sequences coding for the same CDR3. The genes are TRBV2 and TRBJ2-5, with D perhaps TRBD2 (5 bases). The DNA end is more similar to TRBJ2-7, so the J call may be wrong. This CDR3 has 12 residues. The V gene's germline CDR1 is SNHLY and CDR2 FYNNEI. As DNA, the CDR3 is TGTGCCAGCAGCGGGGACTCCTACGAGCAGTACTTC. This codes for CASSGDSYEQYF.

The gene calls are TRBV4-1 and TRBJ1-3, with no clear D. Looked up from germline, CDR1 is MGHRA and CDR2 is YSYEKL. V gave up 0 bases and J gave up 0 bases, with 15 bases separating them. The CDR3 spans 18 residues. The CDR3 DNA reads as TGCGCCAGCAGCCAAGATCCGCGCGGCAGGAGCTCTGGAAACACCATATATTTT. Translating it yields CASSQDPRGRSSGNTIYF.

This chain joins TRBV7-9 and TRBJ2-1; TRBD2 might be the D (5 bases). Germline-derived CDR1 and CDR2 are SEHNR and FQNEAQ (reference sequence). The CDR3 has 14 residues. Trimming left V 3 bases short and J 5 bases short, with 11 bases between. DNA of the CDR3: TGTGCCAGCAGCTTCTCCGGGAAAAACAATGAGCAGTTCTTC. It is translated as CASSFSGKNNEQFF.

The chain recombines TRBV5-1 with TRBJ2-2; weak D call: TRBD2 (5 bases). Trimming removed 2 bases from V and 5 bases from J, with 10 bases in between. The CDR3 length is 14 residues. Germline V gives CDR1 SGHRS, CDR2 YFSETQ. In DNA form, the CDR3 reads TGCGCCAGCAGCTTCGGGGTCTTGACCGGGGAGCTGTTTTTT. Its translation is CASSFGVLTGELFF.

DNA of the CDR3: TGTGCCAGCAGCCCCCGCGGAACCTACGAGCAGTACTTC. This gives the protein CASSPRGTYEQYF. The genes are TRBV7-2 and TRBJ2-7; D gene uncertain. Germline assignment: CDR1 SGHTA and CDR2 FQGNSA. The CDR3 consists of 13 residues. Trimming took off 5 bases at V and 2 bases at J, with 10 bases between the two ends.

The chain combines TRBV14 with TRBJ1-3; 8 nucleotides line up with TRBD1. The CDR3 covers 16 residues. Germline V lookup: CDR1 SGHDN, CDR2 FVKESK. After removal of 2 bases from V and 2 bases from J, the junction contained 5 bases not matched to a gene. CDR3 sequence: CASSQRRQGTGNTIYF. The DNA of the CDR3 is TGTGCCAGCAGCCAACGAAGACAGGGGACTGGAAACACCATATATTTT. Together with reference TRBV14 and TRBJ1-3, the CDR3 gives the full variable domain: EAGVTQFPSHSVIEKGQTVTLRCDPISGHDNLYWYRRVMGKEIKFLLHFVKESKQDESGMPNNRFLAERTGGTYSTLKVQPAELEDSGVYFCASSQRRQGTGNTIYFGEGSWLTVV.

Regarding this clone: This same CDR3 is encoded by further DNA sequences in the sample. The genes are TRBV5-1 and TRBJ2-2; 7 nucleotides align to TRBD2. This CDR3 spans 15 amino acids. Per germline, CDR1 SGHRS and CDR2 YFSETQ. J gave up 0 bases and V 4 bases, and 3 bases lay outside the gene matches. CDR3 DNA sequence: TGCGCCAGCAGCCTTGGACTAGCGAACACCGGGGAGCTGTTTTTT. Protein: CASSLGLANTGELFF.